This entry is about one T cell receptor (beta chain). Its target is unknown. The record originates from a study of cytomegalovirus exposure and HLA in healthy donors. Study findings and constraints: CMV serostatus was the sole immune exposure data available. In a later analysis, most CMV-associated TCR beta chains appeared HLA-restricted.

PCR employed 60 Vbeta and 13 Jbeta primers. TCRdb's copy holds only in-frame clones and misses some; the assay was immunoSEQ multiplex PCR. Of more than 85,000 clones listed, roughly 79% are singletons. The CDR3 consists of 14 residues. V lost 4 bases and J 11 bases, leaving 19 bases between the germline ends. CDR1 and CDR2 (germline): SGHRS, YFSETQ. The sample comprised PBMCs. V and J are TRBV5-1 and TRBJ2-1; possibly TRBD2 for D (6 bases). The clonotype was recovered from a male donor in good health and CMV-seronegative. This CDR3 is CASSPGFGGSQQFF. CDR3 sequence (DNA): TGCGCCAGCAGCCCAGGATTCGGAGGGAGCCAGCAGTTCTTC.